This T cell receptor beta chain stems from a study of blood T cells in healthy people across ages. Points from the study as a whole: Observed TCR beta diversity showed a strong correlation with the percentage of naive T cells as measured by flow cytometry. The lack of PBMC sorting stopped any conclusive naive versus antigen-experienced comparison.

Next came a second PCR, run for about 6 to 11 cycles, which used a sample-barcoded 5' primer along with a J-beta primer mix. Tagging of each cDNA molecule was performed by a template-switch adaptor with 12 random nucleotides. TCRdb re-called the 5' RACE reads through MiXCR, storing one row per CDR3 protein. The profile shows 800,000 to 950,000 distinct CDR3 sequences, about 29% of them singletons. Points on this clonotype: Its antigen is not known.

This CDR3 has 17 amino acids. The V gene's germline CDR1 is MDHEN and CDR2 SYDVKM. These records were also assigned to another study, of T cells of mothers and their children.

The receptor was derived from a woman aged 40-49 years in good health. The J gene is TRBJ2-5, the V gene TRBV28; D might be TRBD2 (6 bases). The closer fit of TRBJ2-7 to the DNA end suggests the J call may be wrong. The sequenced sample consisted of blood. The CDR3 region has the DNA TGTGCCAGCAGTTTAAGGGCCCAAGTAGCGGATACCTACGAGCAGTACTTC. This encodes CASSLRAQVADTYEQYF.